This T cell receptor (beta chain) came from a study of T-cell memory formation after mild COVID-19. Each CDR3 protein is one row after TCRdb ran MiXCR on the 5' RACE reads. Here the sample spans about 450,000 distinct CDR3 sequences, under 25% being singletons. The V and J ends lost 5 bases and 2 bases, in that order; junction bases with no gene match: 4. CDR1 and CDR2 from the germline V gene are SQVTM and ANQGSEA. This CDR3 comprises 13 residues. Study observations and caveats: Cross-reactive memory appears to have joined, as suggested by some responding clones showing up in pre-infection memory. Mostly located in CM and EM were contracting CD4+ clones, with contracting CD8+ clones located in EMRA. Balance between CD4 and CD8 was seen in clones contracting day 15 to 85, and a CD4+ lean was seen in later expanders.

This clonotype appeared once. Its antigen is undetermined. The sequence derives from an adult woman who had mild COVID-19 (a few samples of this study predate the infection). Cell type and time point are not known. Sequencing was performed on PBMCs or a T cell subset sorted from them (not recorded which). The J gene is TRBJ2-7, the V gene TRBV29-1; 9 bases line up with TRBD2. This CDR3 is CSVFSGGPYEQYF. The CDR3 DNA follows: TGCAGCGTTTTTAGCGGGGGTCCCTACGAGCAGTACTTC.